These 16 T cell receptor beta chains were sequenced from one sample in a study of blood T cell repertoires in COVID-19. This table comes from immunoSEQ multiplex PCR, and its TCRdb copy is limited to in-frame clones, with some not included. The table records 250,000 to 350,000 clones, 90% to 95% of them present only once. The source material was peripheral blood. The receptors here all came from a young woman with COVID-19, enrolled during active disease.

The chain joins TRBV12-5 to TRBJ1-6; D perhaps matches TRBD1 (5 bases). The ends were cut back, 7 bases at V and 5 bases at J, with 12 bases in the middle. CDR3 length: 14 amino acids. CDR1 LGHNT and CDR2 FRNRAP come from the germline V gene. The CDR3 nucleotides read TGTGCTAGTGACCAGGGCAGGCATAATTCACCCCTCCACTTT. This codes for CASDQGRHNSPLHF.

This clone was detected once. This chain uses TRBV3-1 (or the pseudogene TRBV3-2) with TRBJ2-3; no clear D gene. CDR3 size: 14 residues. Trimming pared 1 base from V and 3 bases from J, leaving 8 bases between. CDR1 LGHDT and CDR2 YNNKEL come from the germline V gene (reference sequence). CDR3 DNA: TGTGCCAGCAGCCAAGGGGCTACGACAGATACGCAGTATTTT. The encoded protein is CASSQGATTDTQYF.

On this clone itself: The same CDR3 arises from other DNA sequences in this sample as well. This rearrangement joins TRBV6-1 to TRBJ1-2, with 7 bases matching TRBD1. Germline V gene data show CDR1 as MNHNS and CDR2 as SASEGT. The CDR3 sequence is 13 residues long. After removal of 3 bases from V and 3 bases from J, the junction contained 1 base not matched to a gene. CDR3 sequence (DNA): TGTGCCAGCAGTGACAGGGGGGACTATGGCTACACCTTC. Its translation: CASSDRGDYGYTF.

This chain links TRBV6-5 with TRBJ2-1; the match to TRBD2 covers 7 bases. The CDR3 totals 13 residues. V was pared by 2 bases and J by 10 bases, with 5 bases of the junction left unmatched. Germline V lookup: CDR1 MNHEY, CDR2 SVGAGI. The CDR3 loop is CASSYLAAFEQFF. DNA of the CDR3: TGTGCCAGCAGTTACCTAGCGGCCTTCGAGCAGTTCTTC.

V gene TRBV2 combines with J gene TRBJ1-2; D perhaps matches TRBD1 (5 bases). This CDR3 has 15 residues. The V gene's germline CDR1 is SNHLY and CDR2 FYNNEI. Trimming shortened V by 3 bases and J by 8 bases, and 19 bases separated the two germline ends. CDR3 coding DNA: TGTGCCAGCAGTGATATGGGGCAGGCCTACGGGGGCTACACCTTC. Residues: CASSDMGQAYGGYTF.

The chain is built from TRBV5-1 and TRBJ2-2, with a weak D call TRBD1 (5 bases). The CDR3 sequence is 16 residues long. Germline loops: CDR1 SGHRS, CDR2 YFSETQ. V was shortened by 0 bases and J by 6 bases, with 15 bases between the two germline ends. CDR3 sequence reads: CASSLVPGPTAGELFF. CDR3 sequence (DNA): TGCGCCAGCAGCTTGGTTCCAGGGCCGACAGCCGGGGAGCTGTTTTTT. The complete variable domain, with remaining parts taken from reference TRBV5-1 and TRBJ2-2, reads KAGVTQTPRYLIKTRGQQVTLSCSPISGHRSVSWYQQTPGQGLQFLFEYFSETQRNKGNFPGRFSGRQFSNSRSEMNVSTLELGDSALYLCASSLVPGPTAGELFFGEGSRLTVL.

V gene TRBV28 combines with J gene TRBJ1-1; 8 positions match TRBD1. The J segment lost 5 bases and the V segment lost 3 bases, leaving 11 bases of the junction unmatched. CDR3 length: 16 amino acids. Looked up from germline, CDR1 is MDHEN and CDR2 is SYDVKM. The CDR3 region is CASSLAGTGAETEAFF. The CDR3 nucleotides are TGTGCCAGCAGTTTGGCCGGGACAGGCGCGGAGACTGAAGCTTTCTTT.

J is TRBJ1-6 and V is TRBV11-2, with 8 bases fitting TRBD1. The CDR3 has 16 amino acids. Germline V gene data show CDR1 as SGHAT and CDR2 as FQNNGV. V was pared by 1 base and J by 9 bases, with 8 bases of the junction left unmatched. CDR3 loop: CASSLAGRGLGSPLHF. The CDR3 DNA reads TGTGCCAGCAGCTTAGCGGGCAGGGGGCTTGGTTCACCCCTCCACTTT. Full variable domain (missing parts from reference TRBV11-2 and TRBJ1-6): EAGVAQSPRYKIIEKRQSVAFWCNPISGHATLYWYQQILGQGPKLLIQFQNNGVVDDSQLPKDRFSAERLKGVDSTLKIQPAKLEDSAVYLCASSLAGRGLGSPLHFGNGTRLTVT.

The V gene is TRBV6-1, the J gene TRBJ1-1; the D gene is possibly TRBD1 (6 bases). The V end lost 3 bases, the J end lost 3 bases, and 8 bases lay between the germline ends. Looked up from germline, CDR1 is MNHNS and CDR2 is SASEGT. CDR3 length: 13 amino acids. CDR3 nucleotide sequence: TGTGCCAGCAGTGATAAGGGGGACACTGAAGCTTTCTTT. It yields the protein CASSDKGDTEAFF.

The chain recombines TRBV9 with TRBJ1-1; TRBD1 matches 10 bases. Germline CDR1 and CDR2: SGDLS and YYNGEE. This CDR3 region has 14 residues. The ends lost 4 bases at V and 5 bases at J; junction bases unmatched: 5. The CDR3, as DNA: TGTGCCAGCAGCACCGGACAGGGGGGGACTGAAGCTTTCTTT. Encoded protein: CASSTGQGGTEAFF. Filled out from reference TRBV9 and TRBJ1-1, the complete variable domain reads DSGVTQTPKHLITATGQRVTLRCSPRSGDLSVYWYQQSLDQGLQFLIQYYNGEERAKGNILERFSAQQFPDLHSELNLSSLELGDSALYFCASSTGQGGTEAFFGQGTRLTVV.

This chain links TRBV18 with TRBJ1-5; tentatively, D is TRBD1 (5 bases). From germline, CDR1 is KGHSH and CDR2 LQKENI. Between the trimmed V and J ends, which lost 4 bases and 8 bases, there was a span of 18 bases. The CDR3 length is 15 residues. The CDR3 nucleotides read TGTGCCAGCTCACTTCAGCAGGGAACTAAGGAGCCCCAGCATTTT. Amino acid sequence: CASSLQQGTKEPQHF.

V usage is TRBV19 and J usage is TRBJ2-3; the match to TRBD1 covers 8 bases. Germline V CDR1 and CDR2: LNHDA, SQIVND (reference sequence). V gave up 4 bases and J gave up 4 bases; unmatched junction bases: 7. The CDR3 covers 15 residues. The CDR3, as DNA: TGTGCCAGTAGTAAAGACAGGGGTGGCCCAGATACGCAGTATTTT. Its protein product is CASSKDRGGPDTQYF.

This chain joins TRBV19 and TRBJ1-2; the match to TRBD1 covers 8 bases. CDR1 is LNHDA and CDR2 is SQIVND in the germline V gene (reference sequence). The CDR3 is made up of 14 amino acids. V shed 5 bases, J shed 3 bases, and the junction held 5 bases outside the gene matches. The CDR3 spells CASSPDRGHYGYTF. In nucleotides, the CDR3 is TGTGCCAGTAGTCCTGACAGGGGTCACTATGGCTACACCTTC.

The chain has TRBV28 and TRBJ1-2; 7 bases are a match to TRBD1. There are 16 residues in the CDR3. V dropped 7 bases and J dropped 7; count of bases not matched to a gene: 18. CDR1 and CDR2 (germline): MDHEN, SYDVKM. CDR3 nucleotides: TGTGCCAGCACCCGCCTCCTTACAGGGGAAGTGGGTGGCTACACCTTC. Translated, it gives CASTRLLTGEVGGYTF.

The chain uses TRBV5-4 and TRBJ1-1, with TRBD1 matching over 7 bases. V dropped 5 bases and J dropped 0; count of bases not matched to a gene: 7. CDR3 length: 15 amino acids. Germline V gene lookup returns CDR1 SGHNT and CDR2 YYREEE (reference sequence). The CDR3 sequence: CASRKSTGLNTEAFF. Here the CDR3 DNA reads TGTGCCAGCAGAAAATCGACAGGGTTGAACACTGAAGCTTTCTTT.

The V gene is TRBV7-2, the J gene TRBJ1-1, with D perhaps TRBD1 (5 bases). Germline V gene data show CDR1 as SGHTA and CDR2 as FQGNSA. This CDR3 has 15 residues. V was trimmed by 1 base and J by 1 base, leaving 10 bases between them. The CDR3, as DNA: TGTGCCAGCAGCTTAGATGGACACCCGAACACTGAAGCTTTCTTT. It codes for CASSLDGHPNTEAFF.